The source of this T cell receptor beta chain is a study of tumor and adjacent non-tumor tissue in lung cancer. General observations from the study: Normal lung showed higher cumulative top 100 clone frequency than tumor.

The library came from three nested PCR rounds adapted from ARM-PCR protocols. Each CDR3 protein gets one entry after TCRdb re-called the multiplex PCR reads with MiXCR. This sample has fewer than 100,000 distinct CDR3 sequences, with around 82% found just once. Per germline, CDR1 DFQATT and CDR2 SNEGSKA (reference sequence). The CDR3 is made up of 11 amino acids. This clonotype is a singleton in its sample. Its cognate antigen is unknown. A much larger clone is a single base away; this may be a read error. Likely a read error: the CDR3 ends without its conserved phenylalanine or tryptophan. No cell sorting was done before RNA was extracted from the tissue. Distant lung tissue was collected more than 3 cm away from the tumor edge. Newly diagnosed lung cancer patients had thoracic surgery in China, August–late 2014, without prior chemotherapy.

The sample was distant non-tumor lung tissue. The clonotype originates from a woman aged 45-59 years with non-small cell lung cancer. The rearrangement uses TRBV20-1 and TRBJ2-1; 7 bases align to TRBD2. This CDR3 is CSPWGGNEQFL. The CDR3 nucleotides are TGCAGCCCGTGGGGGGGCAATGAGCAGTTCTTA.